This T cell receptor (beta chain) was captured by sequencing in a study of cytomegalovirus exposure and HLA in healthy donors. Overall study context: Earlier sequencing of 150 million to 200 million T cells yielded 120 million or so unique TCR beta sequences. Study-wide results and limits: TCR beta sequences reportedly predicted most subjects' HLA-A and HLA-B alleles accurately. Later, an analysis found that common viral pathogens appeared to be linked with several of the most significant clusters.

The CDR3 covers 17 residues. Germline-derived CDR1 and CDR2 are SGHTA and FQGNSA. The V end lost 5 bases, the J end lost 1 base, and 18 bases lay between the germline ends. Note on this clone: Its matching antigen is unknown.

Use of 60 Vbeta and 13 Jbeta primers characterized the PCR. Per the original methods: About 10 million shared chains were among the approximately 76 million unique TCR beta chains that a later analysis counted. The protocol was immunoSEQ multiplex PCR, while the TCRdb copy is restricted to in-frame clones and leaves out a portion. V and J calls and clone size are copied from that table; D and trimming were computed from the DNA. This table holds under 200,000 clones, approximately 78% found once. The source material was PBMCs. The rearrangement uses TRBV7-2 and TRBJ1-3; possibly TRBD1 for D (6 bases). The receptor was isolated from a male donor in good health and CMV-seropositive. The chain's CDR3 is CASSLPGGGTSGNTIYF. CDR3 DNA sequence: TGTGCCAGCAGCCTCCCGGGGGGGGGCACGTCTGGAAACACCATATATTTT.